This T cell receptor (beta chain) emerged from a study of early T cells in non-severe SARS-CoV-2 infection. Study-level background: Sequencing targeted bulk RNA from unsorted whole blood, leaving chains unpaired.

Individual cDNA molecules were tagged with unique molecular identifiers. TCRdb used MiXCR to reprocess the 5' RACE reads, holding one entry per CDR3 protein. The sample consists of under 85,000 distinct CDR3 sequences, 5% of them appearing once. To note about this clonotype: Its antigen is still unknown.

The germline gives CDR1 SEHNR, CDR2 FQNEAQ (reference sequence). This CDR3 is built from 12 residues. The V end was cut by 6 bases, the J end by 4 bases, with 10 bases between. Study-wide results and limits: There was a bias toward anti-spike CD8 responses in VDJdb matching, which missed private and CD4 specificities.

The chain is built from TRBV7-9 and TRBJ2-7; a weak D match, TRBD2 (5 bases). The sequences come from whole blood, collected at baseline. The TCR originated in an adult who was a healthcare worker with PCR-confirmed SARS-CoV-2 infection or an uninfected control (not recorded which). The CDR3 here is CASSRTGYEQYF. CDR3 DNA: TGTGCCAGCAGTAGGACGGGGTACGAGCAGTACTTC.